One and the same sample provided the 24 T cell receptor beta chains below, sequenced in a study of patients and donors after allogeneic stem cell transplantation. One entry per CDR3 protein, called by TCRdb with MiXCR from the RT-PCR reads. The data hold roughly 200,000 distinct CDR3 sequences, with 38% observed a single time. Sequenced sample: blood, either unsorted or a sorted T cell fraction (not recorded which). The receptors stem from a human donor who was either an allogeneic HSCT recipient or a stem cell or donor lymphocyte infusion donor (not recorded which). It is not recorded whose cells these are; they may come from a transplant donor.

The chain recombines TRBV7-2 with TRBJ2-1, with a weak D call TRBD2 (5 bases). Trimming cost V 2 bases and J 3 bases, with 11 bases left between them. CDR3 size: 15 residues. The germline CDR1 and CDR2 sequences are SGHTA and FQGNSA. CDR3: CASSLTPSYYNEQFF. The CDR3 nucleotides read TGTGCCAGCAGCTTAACCCCTAGCTACTACAATGAGCAGTTCTTC. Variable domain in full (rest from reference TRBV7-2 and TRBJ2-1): GAGVSQSPSNKVTEKGKDVELRCDPISGHTALYWYRQSLGQGLEFLIYFQGNSAPDKSGLPSDRFSAERTGGSVSTLTIQRTQQEDSAVYLCASSLTPSYYNEQFFGPGTRLTVL.

The CDR3 nucleotides read TGTGCCAGCAGTATTAGCGGGCTGAACACCGGGGAGCTGTTTTTT. Protein product: CASSISGLNTGELFF. The chain recombines TRBV25-1 with TRBJ2-2; 7 positions agree with TRBD2. The CDR3 extends over 15 amino acids. The V gene end was trimmed by 5 bases and the J gene end by 1 base; junction bases not matched to a gene: 4. Germline assignment: CDR1 MGHDK and CDR2 SYGVNS.

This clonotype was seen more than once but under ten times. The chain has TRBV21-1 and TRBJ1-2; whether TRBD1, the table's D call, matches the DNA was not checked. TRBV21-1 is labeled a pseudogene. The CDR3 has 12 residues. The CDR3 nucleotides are TGTGCCAGCAGCAACCAGGGATCTGGCTACACCTTC. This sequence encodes CASSNQGSGYTF.

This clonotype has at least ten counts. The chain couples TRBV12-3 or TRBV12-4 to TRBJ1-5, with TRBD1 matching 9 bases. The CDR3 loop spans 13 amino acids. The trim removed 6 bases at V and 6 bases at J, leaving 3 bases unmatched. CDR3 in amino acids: CASSQTGGQPQHF. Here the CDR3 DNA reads TGTGCCAGCAGCCAGACAGGGGGTCAGCCCCAGCATTTT.

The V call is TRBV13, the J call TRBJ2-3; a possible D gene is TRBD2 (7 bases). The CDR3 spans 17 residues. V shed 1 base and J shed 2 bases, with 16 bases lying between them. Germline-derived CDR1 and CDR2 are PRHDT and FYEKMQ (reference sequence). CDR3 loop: CASSLARRRGHTDTQYF. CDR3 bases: TGTGCCAGCAGCTTAGCCCGGCGGCGGGGGCACACAGATACGCAGTATTTT.

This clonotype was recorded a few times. CDR3 protein: CASSQVEPVGYGYTF. Here the CDR3 DNA reads TGCGCCAGCAGCCAAGTCGAACCTGTGGGCTATGGCTACACCTTC. The chain is built from TRBV4-1 and TRBJ1-2; D call uncertain. The germline V gene encodes CDR1 MGHRA and CDR2 YSYEKL. V was clipped by 1 base and J by 4 bases, with 13 bases between them. The CDR3 runs to 15 residues.

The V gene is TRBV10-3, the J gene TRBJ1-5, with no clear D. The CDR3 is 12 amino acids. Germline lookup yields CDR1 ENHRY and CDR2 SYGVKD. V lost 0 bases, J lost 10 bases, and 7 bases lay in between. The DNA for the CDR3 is TGTGCCATCAGTGAGTCATCGGGCCCCCAGCATTTT. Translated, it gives CAISESSGPQHF.

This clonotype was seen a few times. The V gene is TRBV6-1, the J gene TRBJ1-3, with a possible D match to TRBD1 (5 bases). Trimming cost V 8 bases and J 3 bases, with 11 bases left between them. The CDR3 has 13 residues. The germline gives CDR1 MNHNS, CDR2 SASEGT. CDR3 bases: TGTGCCAGCGGGGGTCCGTATGGAAACACCATATATTTT. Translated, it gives CASGGPYGNTIYF.

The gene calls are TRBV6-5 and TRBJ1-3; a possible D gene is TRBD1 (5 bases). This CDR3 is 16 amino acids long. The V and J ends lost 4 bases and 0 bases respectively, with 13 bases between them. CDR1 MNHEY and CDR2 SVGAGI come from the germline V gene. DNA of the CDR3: TGTGCCAGCAGTTCTCGCCGGGGCACCTCTGGAAACACCATATATTTT. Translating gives CASSSRRGTSGNTIYF.

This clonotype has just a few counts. The CDR3 spells CASSLQFDKTVKNTEAFF. The CDR3 region has the DNA TGTGCCAGCAGCCTGCAGTTTGATAAGACAGTTAAGAACACTGAAGCTTTCTTT. The J gene is TRBJ1-1, the V gene TRBV27; maybe TRBD1 (5 bases). V lost 6 bases and J lost 1, with 24 bases in between. The CDR3 covers 18 residues. From germline, CDR1 is MNHEY and CDR2 SMNVEV (reference sequence).

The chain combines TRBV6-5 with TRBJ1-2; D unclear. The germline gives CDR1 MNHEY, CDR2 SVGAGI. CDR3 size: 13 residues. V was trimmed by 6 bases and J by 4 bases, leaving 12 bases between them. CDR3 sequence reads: CASSRTSTYGYTF. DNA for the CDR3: TGTGCCAGCAGCCGAACTTCCACCTATGGCTACACCTTC.

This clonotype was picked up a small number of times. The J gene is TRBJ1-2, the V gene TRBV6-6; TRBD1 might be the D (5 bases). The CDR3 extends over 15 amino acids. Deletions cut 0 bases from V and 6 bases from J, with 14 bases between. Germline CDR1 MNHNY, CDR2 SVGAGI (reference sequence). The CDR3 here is CASSYSSDGAHGYTF. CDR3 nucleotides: TGTGCCAGCAGTTACTCGAGTGATGGGGCCCATGGCTACACCTTC.

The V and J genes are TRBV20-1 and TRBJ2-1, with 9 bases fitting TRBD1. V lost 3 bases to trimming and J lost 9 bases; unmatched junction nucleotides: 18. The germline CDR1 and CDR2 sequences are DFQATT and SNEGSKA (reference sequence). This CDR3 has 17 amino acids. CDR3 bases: TGCAGTGCTAGCCCTAACAGGGGGCGGGGGAGGTTCGGTGAGCAGTTCTTC. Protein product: CSASPNRGRGRFGEQFF.

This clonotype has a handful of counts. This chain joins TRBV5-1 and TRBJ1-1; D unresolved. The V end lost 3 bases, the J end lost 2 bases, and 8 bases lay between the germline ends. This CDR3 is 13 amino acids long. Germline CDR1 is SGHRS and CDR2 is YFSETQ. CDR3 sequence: CASSSRVNTEAFF. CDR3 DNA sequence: TGCGCCAGCAGCTCCCGGGTCAACACTGAAGCTTTCTTT. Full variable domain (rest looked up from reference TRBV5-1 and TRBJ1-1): KAGVTQTPRYLIKTRGQQVTLSCSPISGHRSVSWYQQTPGQGLQFLFEYFSETQRNKGNFPGRFSGRQFSNSRSEMNVSTLELGDSALYLCASSSRVNTEAFFGQGTRLTVV.

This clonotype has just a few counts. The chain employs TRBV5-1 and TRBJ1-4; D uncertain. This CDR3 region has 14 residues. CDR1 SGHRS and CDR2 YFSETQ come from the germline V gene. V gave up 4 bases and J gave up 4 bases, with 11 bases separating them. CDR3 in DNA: TGCGCCAGCAGCGGCGGACGGATTAATGAAAAACTGTTTTTT. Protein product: CASSGGRINEKLFF.

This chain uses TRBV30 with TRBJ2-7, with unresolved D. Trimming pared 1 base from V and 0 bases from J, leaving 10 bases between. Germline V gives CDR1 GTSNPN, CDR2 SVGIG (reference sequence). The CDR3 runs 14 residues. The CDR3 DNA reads TGTGCCTGGAGTGACCCCCAGAGCTCCTACGAGCAGTACTTC. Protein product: CAWSDPQSSYEQYF.

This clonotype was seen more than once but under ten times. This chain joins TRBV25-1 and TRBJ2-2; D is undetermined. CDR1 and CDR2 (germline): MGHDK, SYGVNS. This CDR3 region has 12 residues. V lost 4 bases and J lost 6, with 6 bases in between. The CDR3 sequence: CASSAGPGELFF. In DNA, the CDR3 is TGTGCCAGCAGTGCCGGCCCCGGGGAGCTGTTTTTT.

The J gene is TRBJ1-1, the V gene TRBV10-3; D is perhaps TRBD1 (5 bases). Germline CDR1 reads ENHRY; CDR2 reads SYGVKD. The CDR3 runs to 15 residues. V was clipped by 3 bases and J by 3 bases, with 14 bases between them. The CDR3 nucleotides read TGTGCCATCAGTGAACTACCTAGGGGTGACACTGAAGCTTTCTTT. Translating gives CAISELPRGDTEAFF.

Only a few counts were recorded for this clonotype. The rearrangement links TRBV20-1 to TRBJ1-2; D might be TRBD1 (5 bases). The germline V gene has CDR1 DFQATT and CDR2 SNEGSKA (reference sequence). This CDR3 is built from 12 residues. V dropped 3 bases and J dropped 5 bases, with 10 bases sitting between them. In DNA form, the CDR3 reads TGCAGTGCTAGTCAGGACACTTATGGCTACACCTTC. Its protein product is CSASQDTYGYTF.

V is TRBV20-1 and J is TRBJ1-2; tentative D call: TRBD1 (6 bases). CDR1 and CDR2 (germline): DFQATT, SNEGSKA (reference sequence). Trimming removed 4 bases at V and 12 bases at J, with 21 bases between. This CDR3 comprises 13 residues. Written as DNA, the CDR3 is TGCAGTGCTACCACCGGGGGGGCGCGGGGCCACACCTTC. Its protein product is CSATTGGARGHTF.

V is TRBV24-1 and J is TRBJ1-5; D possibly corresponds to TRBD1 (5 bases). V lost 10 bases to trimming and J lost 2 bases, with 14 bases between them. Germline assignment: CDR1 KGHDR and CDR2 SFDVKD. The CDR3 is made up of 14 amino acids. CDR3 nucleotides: TGTGCCACGGAATGGGGGGGAGGCAATCAGCCCCAGCATTTT. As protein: CATEWGGGNQPQHF.

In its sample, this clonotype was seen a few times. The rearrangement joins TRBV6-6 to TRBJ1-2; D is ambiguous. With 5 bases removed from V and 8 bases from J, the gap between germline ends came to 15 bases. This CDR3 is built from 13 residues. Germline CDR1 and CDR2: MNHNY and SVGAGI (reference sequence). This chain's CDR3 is CASSLGRPGGYTF. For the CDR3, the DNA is TGTGCCAGCAGTCTAGGACGGCCGGGGGGCTACACCTTC.

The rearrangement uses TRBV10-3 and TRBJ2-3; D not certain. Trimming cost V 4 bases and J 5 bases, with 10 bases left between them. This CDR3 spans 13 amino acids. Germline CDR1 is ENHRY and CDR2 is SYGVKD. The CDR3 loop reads CAISGQAKDTQYF. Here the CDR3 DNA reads TGTGCCATCAGTGGACAAGCCAAAGATACGCAGTATTTT.

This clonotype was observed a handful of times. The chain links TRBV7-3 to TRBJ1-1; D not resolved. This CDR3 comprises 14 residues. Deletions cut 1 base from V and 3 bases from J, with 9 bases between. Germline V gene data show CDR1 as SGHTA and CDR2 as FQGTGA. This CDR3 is CASSLKGGYTEAFF. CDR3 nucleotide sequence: TGTGCCAGCAGCTTAAAGGGCGGTTACACTGAAGCTTTCTTT. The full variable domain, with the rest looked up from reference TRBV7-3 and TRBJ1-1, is GAGVSQTPSNKVTEKGKYVELRCDPISGHTALYWYRQSLGQGPEFLIYFQGTGAADDSGLPNDRFFAVRPEGSVSTLKIQRTERGDSAVYLCASSLKGGYTEAFFGQGTRLTVV.